These 29 T cell receptor beta chains were sequenced from one sample in a study of cytotoxic CD8 clonotypes in ibrutinib-treated CLL (dated by TCRdb to about 2021). Receptors were amplified or captured by the immunoSEQ multiplex PCR assay. In TCRdb, the immuneACCESS table is reduced to in-frame sequences with V and J assigned. These tables do not hold every clone; where another copy was compared, an unresolved V gene accounts for under half, and the others remain unexplained. Across this sample there are more than 110,000 clones, with roughly three quarters seen only once. Approximately 5.1% of the sample is taken by the ten largest. What this sample's time point label stands for: around 2 years on ibrutinib. The sample consisted of PBMCs, taken after 24 months of ibrutinib treatment. These receptors were taken from a human donor with chronic lymphocytic leukemia.

This clone was counted a single time. V usage is TRBV6-1 and J usage is TRBJ1-5, with D hard to call. Germline V gene sequence: CDR1 MNHNS, CDR2 SASEGT. This CDR3 region has 13 residues. The V end was cut by 1 base, the J end by 4 bases, with 5 bases between. The CDR3 here is CASSEVPNQPQHF. CDR3 coding DNA: TGTGCCAGCAGTGAAGTCCCTAATCAGCCCCAGCATTTT.

The chain recombines TRBV7-2 with TRBJ2-1, with D perhaps matching TRBD2 (6 bases). Germline-derived CDR1 and CDR2 are SGHTA and FQGNSA. V shed 7 bases and J shed 0 bases, with 13 bases lying between them. This CDR3 spans 15 amino acids. For the CDR3, the DNA is TGTGCCAGCACCCCCCTAGCGCACTCCTACAATGAGCAGTTCTTC. Translation: CASTPLAHSYNEQFF.

The V gene is TRBV6-6, the J gene TRBJ2-7; the match to TRBD2 covers 12 bases. The CDR3 is 14 amino acids. Germline CDR1 is MNHNY and CDR2 is SVGAGI (reference sequence). The ends lost 6 bases at V and 5 bases at J; junction bases unmatched: 5. The CDR3 is CASRPTSGSNEQYF. The CDR3, as DNA: TGTGCCAGCAGGCCGACTAGCGGGAGTAACGAGCAGTACTTC.

The chain recombines TRBV9 with TRBJ2-7, with 9 bases that match TRBD2. J was trimmed by 4 bases and V by 3 bases; bases with no gene match: 5. This CDR3 has 14 amino acids. Germline CDR1 reads SGDLS; CDR2 reads YYNGEE. The CDR3 spells CASSDGTSPYEQYF. In nucleotides, the CDR3 is TGTGCCAGCAGCGACGGGACTAGCCCATACGAGCAGTACTTC.

V and J are TRBV7-3 and TRBJ2-2, with TRBD2 matching over 9 bases. V gave up 4 bases and J gave up 4 bases; unmatched junction bases: 7. The CDR3 has 16 amino acids. CDR1 and CDR2 from the germline V gene are SGHTA and FQGTGA. The CDR3 reads CASSYPSGMGTGELFF. The CDR3 region has the DNA TGTGCCAGCAGCTATCCTAGCGGGATGGGCACCGGGGAGCTGTTTTTT.

The rearrangement links TRBV7-2 to TRBJ2-1, with D perhaps given as TRBD1 or TRBD2 (6 bases each). Deletions cut 8 bases from V and 11 bases from J, with 25 bases between. CDR3 length: 15 amino acids. Looked up from germline, CDR1 is SGHTA and CDR2 is FQGNSA. The CDR3 DNA follows: TGTGCCAGCGATTGGGCCGGCACTACCCGGGGGCAGCAGTTCTTC. It yields the protein CASDWAGTTRGQQFF.

The rearrangement links TRBV27 to TRBJ1-3; D remains unclear. This CDR3 has 12 amino acids. Germline CDR1 and CDR2: MNHEY and SMNVEV (reference sequence). Trimming took off 5 bases at V and 4 bases at J, with 6 bases between the two ends. The CDR3 nucleotides are TGTGCCAGCAGTCCGGGGGGAAACACCATATATTTT. This translates into CASSPGGNTIYF.

This chain uses TRBV28 with TRBJ1-2, with 10 bases that match TRBD1. The V gene end was trimmed by 4 bases and the J gene end by 3 bases; junction bases not matched to a gene: 8. CDR1 MDHEN and CDR2 SYDVKM come from the germline V gene. The CDR3 runs to 16 residues. The CDR3 DNA sequence: TGTGCCAGCAGTTCCACGGGACAGGGGCTAGACTATGGCTACACCTTC. Amino acid sequence: CASSSTGQGLDYGYTF.

This clone was seen a handful of times. The chain combines TRBV7-7 with TRBJ2-4; possible D gene TRBD2, 5 bases. Germline V gene sequence: CDR1 SSHAT, CDR2 FNYEAQ (reference sequence). The ends were cut back, 1 base at V and 2 bases at J, with 21 bases in the middle. The CDR3 runs to 19 residues. The CDR3 region is CASSLGEFMEVWTKNIQYF. For the CDR3, the DNA is TGTGCCAGCAGCTTAGGGGAGTTTATGGAAGTCTGGACCAAAAACATTCAGTACTTC.

This clone was observed a single time. The rearrangement links TRBV4-2 to TRBJ1-3; D remains ambiguous. This CDR3 comprises 13 residues. The V gene lost 5 bases and the J gene lost 2 bases, with 7 bases spanning the gap. Germline CDR1 and CDR2: LGHNA and YNFKEQ. The CDR3 DNA sequence: TGTGCCAGCAGCTTAGGTGCTGGAAACACCATATATTTT. Protein sequence: CASSLGAGNTIYF.

This clone was detected once. The V and J genes are TRBV6-6 and TRBJ1-2; 9 positions match TRBD1. The CDR3 has 15 amino acids. Germline trimming cut 7 bases from V and 5 bases from J; bases unmatched to any gene: 11. Germline lookup yields CDR1 MNHNY and CDR2 SVGAGI (reference sequence). In DNA form, the CDR3 reads TGTGCCAGCACCCGGGGGGACAGGGCACAATATGGCTACACCTTC. Amino acid sequence: CASTRGDRAQYGYTF.

DNA for the CDR3: TGTGCCAGCACCCCCCGGGGGGGCTGGGGCACAGATACGCAGTATTTT. It yields the protein CASTPRGGWGTDTQYF. The chain joins TRBV6-6 to TRBJ2-3; 8 bases are a match to TRBD2. The CDR3 is 16 amino acids. The junction had 10 bases not matched to a gene; V was cut back by 7 bases and J by 1 base. The germline V gene has CDR1 MNHNY and CDR2 SVGAGI (reference sequence).

The chain joins TRBV30 to TRBJ2-3; D gene uncertain. Germline CDR1 is GTSNPN and CDR2 is SVGIG (reference sequence). The germline V and J ends were trimmed by 4 bases and 10 bases, with 12 bases remaining between them. This CDR3 comprises 11 residues. DNA for the CDR3: TGTGCCTGGACCCTCGACTGGGCGCAGTATTTT. The encoded protein is CAWTLDWAQYF.

The gene calls are TRBV18 and TRBJ1-2; TRBD1 matches at 12 bases. This CDR3 has 15 residues. V trimming: 8 bases; J trimming: 0 bases; junction bases outside the gene matches: 4. Germline CDR1 is KGHSH and CDR2 is LQKENI. The chain's CDR3 is CASRGQGAANYGYTF. The CDR3 bases are TGTGCCAGCCGGGGACAGGGGGCAGCTAACTATGGCTACACCTTC.

The rearrangement joins TRBV19 to TRBJ2-7; unclear D gene. Germline CDR1 is LNHDA and CDR2 is SQIVND (reference sequence). The CDR3 contains 17 residues. Trimming cost V 4 bases and J 0 bases, with 19 bases left between them. The CDR3 DNA sequence: TGTGCCAGTAGTAAGGCGGTCAAGGGTCTCCCCTCCTACGAGCAGTACTTC. The encoded protein is CASSKAVKGLPSYEQYF.

The chain joins TRBV28 to TRBJ2-7; 8 positions agree with TRBD2. CDR3 length: 14 residues. Per germline, CDR1 MDHEN and CDR2 SYDVKM. The trim removed 8 bases at V and 0 bases at J, leaving 6 bases unmatched. The CDR3 nucleotides read TGTGCCAGCCGTCGACTAGCGCTCTCCTACGAGCAGTACTTC. Protein: CASRRLALSYEQYF.

This chain uses TRBV30 with TRBJ1-6, with D unresolved. Germline CDR1 is GTSNPN and CDR2 is SVGIG (reference sequence). The V end lost 1 base, the J end lost 10 bases, and 14 bases lay between the germline ends. CDR3 length: 14 amino acids. The CDR3 DNA reads as TGTGCCTGGAGTGGAGGACTCTCGGGCTCACCCCTCCACTTT. Translating gives CAWSGGLSGSPLHF.

The chain recombines TRBV7-8 with TRBJ2-7, with D perhaps matching TRBD1 (6 bases). V lost 5 bases and J lost 2, with 13 bases in between. Germline V gives CDR1 SGHVS, CDR2 FQNEAQ. The CDR3 has 14 amino acids. CDR3 nucleotides: TGTGCCAGCAGCCAGGGGACCGTGACCTACGAGCAGTACTTC. Protein: CASSQGTVTYEQYF.

This chain uses TRBV7-6 with TRBJ1-1; D possibly corresponds to TRBD1 (6 bases). Between the trimmed V and J ends, which lost 5 bases and 3 bases, there was a span of 10 bases. Per germline, CDR1 SGHVS and CDR2 FNYEAQ. The CDR3 runs to 13 residues. This chain's CDR3 is CASSRGQDTEAFF. The CDR3 bases are TGTGCCAGCAGCCGGGGGCAGGACACTGAAGCTTTCTTT.

The chain is built from TRBV11-3 and TRBJ2-1, with D perhaps matching TRBD1 or TRBD2 (6 bases each). V lost 1 base to trimming and J lost 3 bases, with 10 bases between them. This CDR3 is 15 amino acids long. CDR1 and CDR2 (germline): SGHNT, YENEEA. This CDR3 reads CASSLGGAGYNEQFF. In nucleotides, the CDR3 is TGTGCCAGCAGCTTAGGGGGGGCTGGCTACAATGAGCAGTTCTTC.

V is TRBV28 and J is TRBJ2-1; 9 bases agree with TRBD1. The J segment lost 8 bases and the V segment lost 7 bases, leaving 12 bases of the junction unmatched. The CDR3 is 15 amino acids. Per germline, CDR1 MDHEN and CDR2 SYDVKM. As DNA, the CDR3 is TGTGCCAGCATCCCCCGGGACAGGGTGACCGATGAGCAGTTCTTC. This gives the protein CASIPRDRVTDEQFF.

V is TRBV28 and J is TRBJ2-7; 8 bases fit TRBD2. The CDR3 sequence is 15 residues long. The V and J ends lost 4 bases and 3 bases, in that order; junction bases with no gene match: 8. Germline V gene data show CDR1 as MDHEN and CDR2 as SYDVKM. CDR3 DNA sequence: TGTGCCAGCAGTTCCGTGGGTAGCGGGGACTACGAGCAGTACTTC. Its protein product is CASSSVGSGDYEQYF.

The chain carries TRBV4-2 and TRBJ2-2; no firm D call. V gave up 1 base and J gave up 5 bases, with 11 bases separating them. The CDR3 is made up of 15 amino acids. CDR1 is LGHNA, CDR2 YNFKEQ, per germline. This CDR3 reads CASSQVLVGTGELFF. The CDR3 nucleotides read TGTGCCAGCAGCCAAGTCCTCGTGGGGACCGGGGAGCTGTTTTTT.

V gene TRBV5-1 combines with J gene TRBJ2-3; 9 nucleotides align to TRBD1. Trimming removed 4 bases from V and 4 bases from J; junction bases left unmatched: 10. The CDR3 spans 16 residues. CDR1 is SGHRS and CDR2 is YFSETQ in the germline V gene. This CDR3 is CASSPSAGTGPDTQYF. The CDR3 nucleotides read TGCGCCAGCAGCCCCTCCGCCGGGACAGGGCCAGATACGCAGTATTTT.

On this clone: Other DNA sequences within the sample encode an identical CDR3. V gene TRBV15 combines with J gene TRBJ1-1; D ambiguous. CDR1 LNHNV and CDR2 YYDKDF come from the germline V gene (reference sequence). With 0 bases removed from V and 4 bases from J, the gap between germline ends came to 3 bases. This CDR3 is built from 12 residues. DNA for the CDR3: TGTGCCACCAGCAGAGACGTCACTGAAGCTTTCTTT. Translating it yields CATSRDVTEAFF. Using reference TRBV15 and TRBJ1-1 for the parts outside the CDR3, the full variable domain is DAMVIQNPRYQVTQFGKPVTLSCSQTLNHNVMYWYQQKSSQAPKLLFHYYDKDFNNEADTPDNFQSRRPNTSFCFLDIRSPGLGDTAMYLCATSRDVTEAFFGQGTRLTVV.

J is TRBJ2-7 and V is TRBV18; 11 bases agree with TRBD1. V lost 4 bases to trimming and J lost 1 base; unmatched junction nucleotides: 6. Germline V gene data show CDR1 as KGHSH and CDR2 as LQKENI. The CDR3 runs to 16 residues. The CDR3 DNA reads as TGTGCCAGCTCACTAACCGGGACAGGGGGATCCTACGAGCAGTACTTC. Residues: CASSLTGTGGSYEQYF.

This clone is a singleton in its sample. The rearrangement joins TRBV28 to TRBJ2-1; a possible D gene is TRBD2 (6 bases). Germline V gives CDR1 MDHEN, CDR2 SYDVKM. V shed 10 bases and J shed 6 bases, with 16 bases lying between them. The CDR3 is 13 residues long. This CDR3 is CATQPPGANEQFF. The CDR3 DNA sequence: TGTGCCACCCAACCTCCGGGAGCCAATGAGCAGTTCTTC.

The chain employs TRBV4-2 and TRBJ1-4, with a tentative D call TRBD1 (6 bases). Germline lookup yields CDR1 LGHNA and CDR2 YNFKEQ. V lost 0 bases to trimming and J lost 8 bases, with 10 bases between them. CDR3 length equals 14 residues. The CDR3 spells CASSQDRGGEKLFF. The CDR3 region has the DNA TGTGCCAGCAGCCAAGATAGGGGGGGAGAAAAACTGTTTTTT.

V and J are TRBV27 and TRBJ1-4; 12 bases are shared with TRBD1. CDR1 is MNHEY and CDR2 is SMNVEV in the germline V gene (reference sequence). V dropped 4 bases and J dropped 5; count of bases not matched to a gene: 14. This CDR3 is 19 amino acids long. The CDR3 region is CASSSNPGTGGVWNEKLFF. The CDR3 DNA follows: TGTGCCAGCAGTTCCAACCCCGGGACAGGGGGCGTTTGGAATGAAAAACTGTTTTTT.